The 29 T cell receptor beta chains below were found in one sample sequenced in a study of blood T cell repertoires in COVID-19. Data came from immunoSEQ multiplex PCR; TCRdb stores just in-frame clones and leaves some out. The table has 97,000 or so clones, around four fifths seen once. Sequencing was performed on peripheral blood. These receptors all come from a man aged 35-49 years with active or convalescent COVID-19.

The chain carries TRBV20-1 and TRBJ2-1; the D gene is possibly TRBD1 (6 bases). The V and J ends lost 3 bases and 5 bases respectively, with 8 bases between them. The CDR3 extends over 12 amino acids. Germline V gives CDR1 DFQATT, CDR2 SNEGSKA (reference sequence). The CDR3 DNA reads TGCAGTGCTAGTGGGACAAACAATGAGCAGTTCTTC. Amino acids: CSASGTNNEQFF.

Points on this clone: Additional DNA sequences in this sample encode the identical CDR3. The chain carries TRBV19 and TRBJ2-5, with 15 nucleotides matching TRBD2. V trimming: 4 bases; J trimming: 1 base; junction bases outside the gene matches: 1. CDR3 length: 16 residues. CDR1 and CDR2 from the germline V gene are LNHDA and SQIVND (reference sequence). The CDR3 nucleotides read TGTGCCAGTAGTAGGGGACTAGCGGGGGGCCAAGAGACCCAGTACTTC. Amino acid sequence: CASSRGLAGGQETQYF.

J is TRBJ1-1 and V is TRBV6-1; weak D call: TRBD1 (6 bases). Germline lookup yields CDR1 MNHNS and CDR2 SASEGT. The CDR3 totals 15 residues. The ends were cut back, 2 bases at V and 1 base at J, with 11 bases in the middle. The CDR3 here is CASSENRVGNTEAFF. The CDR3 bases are TGTGCCAGCAGTGAAAACAGGGTCGGGAACACTGAAGCTTTCTTT.

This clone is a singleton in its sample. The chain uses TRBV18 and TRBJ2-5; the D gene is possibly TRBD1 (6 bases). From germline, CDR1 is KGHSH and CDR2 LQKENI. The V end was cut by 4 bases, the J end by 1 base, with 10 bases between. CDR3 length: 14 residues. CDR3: CASSRRTAQETQYF. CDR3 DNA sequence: TGTGCCAGCTCACGCCGGACAGCCCAAGAGACCCAGTACTTC.

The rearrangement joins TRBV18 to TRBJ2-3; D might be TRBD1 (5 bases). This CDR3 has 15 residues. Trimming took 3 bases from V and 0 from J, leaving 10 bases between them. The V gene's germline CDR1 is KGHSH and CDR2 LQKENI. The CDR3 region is CASSPQGVSTDTQYF. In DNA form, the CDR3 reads TGTGCCAGCTCACCTCAGGGCGTTAGCACAGATACGCAGTATTTT. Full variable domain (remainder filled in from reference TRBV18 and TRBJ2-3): NAGVMQNPRHLVRRRGQEARLRCSPMKGHSHVYWYRQLPEEGLKFMVYLQKENIIDESGMPKERFSAEFPKEGPSILRIQQVVRGDSAAYFCASSPQGVSTDTQYFGPGTRLTVL.

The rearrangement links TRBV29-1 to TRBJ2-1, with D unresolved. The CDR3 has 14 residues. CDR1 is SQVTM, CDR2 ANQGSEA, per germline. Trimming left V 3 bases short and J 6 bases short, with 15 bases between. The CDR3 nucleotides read TGCAGCGTTGAGAGTAAGACCGGCGGCAATGAGCAGTTCTTC. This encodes CSVESKTGGNEQFF.

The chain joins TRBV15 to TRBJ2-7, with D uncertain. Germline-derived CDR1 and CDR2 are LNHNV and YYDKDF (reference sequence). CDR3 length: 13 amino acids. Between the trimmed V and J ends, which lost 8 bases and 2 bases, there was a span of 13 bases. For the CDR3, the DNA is TGTGCCACCGCTGATTTAGTCGCCTACGAGCAGTACTTC. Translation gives CATADLVAYEQYF.

CDR3 sequence: CASSSERVQETQYF. In nucleotides, the CDR3 is TGTGCCAGCAGCTCAGAGCGGGTCCAAGAGACCCAGTACTTC. The chain recombines TRBV7-2 with TRBJ2-5; D is possibly TRBD2 (6 bases). Trimming took 4 bases from V and 1 from J, leaving 10 bases between them. The CDR3 is 14 residues long. The germline V gene has CDR1 SGHTA and CDR2 FQGNSA.

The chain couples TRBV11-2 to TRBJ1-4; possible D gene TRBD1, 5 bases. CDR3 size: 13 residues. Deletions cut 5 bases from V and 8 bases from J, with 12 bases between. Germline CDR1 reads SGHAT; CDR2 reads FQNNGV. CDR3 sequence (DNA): TGTGCCAGCAGCGGGCAGGGAGGCGAAAAACTGTTTTTT. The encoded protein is CASSGQGGEKLFF.

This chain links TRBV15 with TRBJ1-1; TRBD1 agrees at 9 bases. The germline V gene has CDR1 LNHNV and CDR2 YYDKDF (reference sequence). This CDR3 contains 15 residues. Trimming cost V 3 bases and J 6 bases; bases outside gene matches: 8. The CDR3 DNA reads TGTGCCACCAGCAGGCCGGGACAGGGTAGGGCTGAAGCTTTCTTT. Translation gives CATSRPGQGRAEAFF.

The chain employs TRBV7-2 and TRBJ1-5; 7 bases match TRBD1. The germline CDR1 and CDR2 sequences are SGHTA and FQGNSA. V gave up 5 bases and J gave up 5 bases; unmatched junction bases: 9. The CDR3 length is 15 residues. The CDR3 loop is CASSLRDRVDQPQHF. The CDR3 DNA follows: TGTGCCAGCAGCCTCCGGGACAGAGTAGATCAGCCCCAGCATTTT.

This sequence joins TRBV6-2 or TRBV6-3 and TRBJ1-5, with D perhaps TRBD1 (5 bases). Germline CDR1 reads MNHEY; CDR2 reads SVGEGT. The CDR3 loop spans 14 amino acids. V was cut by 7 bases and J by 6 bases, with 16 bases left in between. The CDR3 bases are TGTGCCAGCACCCCGGGCGGGGGAGGTCAGCCCCAGCATTTT. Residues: CASTPGGGGQPQHF.

CDR3 DNA sequence: TGTGCCAGCAGCCTCTCCAATGAGCAGTTCTTC. Amino acid sequence: CASSLSNEQFF. The V gene is TRBV3-1 (or the pseudogene TRBV3-2), the J gene TRBJ2-1, with D unclear. Germline CDR1 is LGHDT and CDR2 is YNNKEL (reference sequence). Trimming took 4 bases from V and 6 from J, leaving 4 bases between them. This CDR3 is 11 amino acids long.

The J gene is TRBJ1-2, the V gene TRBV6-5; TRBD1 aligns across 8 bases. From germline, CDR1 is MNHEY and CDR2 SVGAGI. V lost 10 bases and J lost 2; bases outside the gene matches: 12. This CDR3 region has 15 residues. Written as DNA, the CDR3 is TGTGCCACCAAGCCCGAGGGACAGGCCAACTATGGCTACACCTTC. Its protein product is CATKPEGQANYGYTF.

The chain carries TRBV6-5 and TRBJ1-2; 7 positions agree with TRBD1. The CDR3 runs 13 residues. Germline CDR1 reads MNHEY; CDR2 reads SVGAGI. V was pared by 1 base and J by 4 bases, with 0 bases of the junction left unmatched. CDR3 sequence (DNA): TGTGCCAGCAGTTACTACAGGGGCTATGGCTACACCTTC. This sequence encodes CASSYYRGYGYTF.

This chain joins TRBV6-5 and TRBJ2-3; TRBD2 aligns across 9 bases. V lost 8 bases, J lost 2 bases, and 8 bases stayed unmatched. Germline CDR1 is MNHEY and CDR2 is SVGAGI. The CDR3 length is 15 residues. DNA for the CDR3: TGTGCCAGCTTTTTCAGCGGGGGGAACACAGATACGCAGTATTTT. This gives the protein CASFFSGGNTDTQYF.

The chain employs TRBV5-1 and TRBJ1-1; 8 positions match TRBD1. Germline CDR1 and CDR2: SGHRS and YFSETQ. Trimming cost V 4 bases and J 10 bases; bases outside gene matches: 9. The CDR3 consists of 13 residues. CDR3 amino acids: CASSQGQVVGAFF. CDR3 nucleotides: TGCGCCAGCAGCCAGGGACAGGTGGTTGGAGCTTTCTTT.

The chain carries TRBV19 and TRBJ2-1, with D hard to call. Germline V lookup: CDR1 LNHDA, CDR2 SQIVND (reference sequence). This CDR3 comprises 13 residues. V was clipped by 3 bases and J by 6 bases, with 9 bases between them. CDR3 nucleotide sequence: TGTGCCAGTAGTATGAGTATGCTCAATGAGCAGTTCTTC. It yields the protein CASSMSMLNEQFF.

CDR3 in DNA: TGTGCCAGCAGCTTAGCGTGGCAGAAGATCATGCCCCAGCATTTT. Protein sequence: CASSLAWQKIMPQHF. V usage is TRBV11-1 and J usage is TRBJ1-5; no clear D. The CDR3 consists of 15 residues. V was pared by 0 bases and J by 9 bases, with 15 bases between. Germline CDR1 is SGHAT and CDR2 is FQDESV (reference sequence).

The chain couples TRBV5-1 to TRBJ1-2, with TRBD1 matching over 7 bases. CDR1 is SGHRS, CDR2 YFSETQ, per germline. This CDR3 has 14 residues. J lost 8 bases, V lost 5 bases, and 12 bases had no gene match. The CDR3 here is CASSPDGDRAGYTF. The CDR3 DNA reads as TGCGCCAGCAGTCCGGACGGCGACAGGGCCGGCTACACCTTC.

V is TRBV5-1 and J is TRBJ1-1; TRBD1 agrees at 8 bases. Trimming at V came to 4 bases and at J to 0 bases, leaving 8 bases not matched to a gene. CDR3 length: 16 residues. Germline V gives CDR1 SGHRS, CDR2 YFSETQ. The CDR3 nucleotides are TGCGCCAGCAGCCTAAGACAGGGGATCGTGAACACTGAAGCTTTCTTT. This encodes CASSLRQGIVNTEAFF.

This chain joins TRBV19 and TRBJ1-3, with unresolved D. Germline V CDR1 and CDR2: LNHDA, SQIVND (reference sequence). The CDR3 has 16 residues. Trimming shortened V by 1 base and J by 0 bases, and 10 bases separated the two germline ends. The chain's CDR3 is CASSIGGGHSGNTIYF. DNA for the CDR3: TGTGCCAGTAGTATAGGCGGCGGGCACTCTGGAAACACCATATATTTT.

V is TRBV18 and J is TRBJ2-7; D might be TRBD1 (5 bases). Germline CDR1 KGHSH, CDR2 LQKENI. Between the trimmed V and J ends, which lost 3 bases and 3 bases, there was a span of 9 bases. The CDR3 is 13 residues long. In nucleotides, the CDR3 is TGTGCCAGCTCACCCTGGACACTCTACGAGCAGTACTTC. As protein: CASSPWTLYEQYF.

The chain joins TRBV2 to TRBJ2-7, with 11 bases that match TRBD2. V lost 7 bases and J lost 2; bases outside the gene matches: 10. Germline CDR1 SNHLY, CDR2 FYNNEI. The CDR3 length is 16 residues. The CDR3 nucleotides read TGTGCCAGCAACGGCAAACTAGCGGGGGCAACCTACGAGCAGTACTTC. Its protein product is CASNGKLAGATYEQYF.

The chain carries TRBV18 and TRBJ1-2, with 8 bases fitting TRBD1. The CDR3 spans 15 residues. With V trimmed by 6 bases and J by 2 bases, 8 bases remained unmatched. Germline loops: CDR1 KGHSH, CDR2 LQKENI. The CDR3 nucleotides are TGTGCCAGCTCGGATGACAGGGGCAGAAACTATGGCTACACCTTC. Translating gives CASSDDRGRNYGYTF.

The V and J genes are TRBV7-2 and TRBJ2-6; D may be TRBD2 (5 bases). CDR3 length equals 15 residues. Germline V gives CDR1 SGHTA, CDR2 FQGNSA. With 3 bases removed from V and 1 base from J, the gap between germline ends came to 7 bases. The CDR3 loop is CASSFGLSGANVLTF. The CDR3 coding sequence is TGTGCCAGCAGCTTCGGACTGTCTGGGGCCAACGTCCTGACTTTC.

The CDR3 DNA is TGTGCCAGCAGCCCCCAGGGGGACAGGGGGCGCGCCGGGGAGCTGTTTTTT. As protein: CASSPQGDRGRAGELFF. The V call is TRBV9, the J call TRBJ2-2; 12 bases align to TRBD1. This CDR3 is built from 17 residues. The germline CDR1 and CDR2 sequences are SGDLS and YYNGEE. V lost 4 bases and J lost 6; bases outside the gene matches: 10.

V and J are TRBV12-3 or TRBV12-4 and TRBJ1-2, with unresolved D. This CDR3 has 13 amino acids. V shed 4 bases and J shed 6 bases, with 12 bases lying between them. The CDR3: CASSSGRSDGYTF. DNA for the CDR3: TGTGCCAGCAGTTCCGGTCGTAGCGATGGCTACACCTTC.

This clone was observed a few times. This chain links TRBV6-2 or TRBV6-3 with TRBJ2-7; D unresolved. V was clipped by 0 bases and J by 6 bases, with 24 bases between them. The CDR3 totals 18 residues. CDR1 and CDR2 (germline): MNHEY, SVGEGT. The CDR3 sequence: CASSYSTQAARPESEQYF. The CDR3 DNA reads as TGTGCCAGCAGTTACTCGACCCAGGCTGCCAGGCCAGAATCCGAGCAGTACTTC.